The text below deals with one TCR beta chain. The CDR3 has 17 residues. J was trimmed by 5 bases and V by 0 bases; bases with no gene match: 8. Germline V gene data show CDR1 as SGHNT and CDR2 as YYREEE (reference sequence). This specimen belongs to a study of blood T cell repertoires in COVID-19. Across the study: The United States, Italy and Spain were the sources of the acute and convalescent COVID-19 samples.

Assay: immunoSEQ multiplex PCR; the TCRdb copy retains only in-frame clones and omits some. Of approximately 110,000 clones in the sample, approximately 81% are singletons; the top ten hold about 1.6%. The chain couples TRBV5-4 to TRBJ2-3; 11 bases match TRBD2. The clonotype was recovered from a man aged 45-65 years with acute or convalescent COVID-19. The source material was peripheral blood. CDR3 region: CASSLAISGGAKDTQYF. In DNA, the CDR3 is TGTGCCAGCAGCTTGGCCATTAGCGGGGGGGCCAAAGATACGCAGTATTTT.